This note documents a single TCR beta chain sequence. Its cognate antigen has yet to be identified. Base qualities are not at hand, and no much larger clone is one base apart. Receptors were amplified or captured by PCR. TCRdb shows the sequencer as Illumina HiSeq 4000. High-throughput sequencing was used to profile the TCR beta-chain CDR3 region of each patient. In the paper's pipeline: The researchers built a classifier to tell apart papillary thyroid cancer patients with distant metastasis, based on CDR3 differences among clinicopathological groups. The Shannon index was used to measure repertoire diversity, and the Morisita-Horn index was used to measure how similar tumor and blood repertoires were. TCRdb handled the public reads itself, with Q25 trimming in fastp and clone calling in MiXCR, and kept productive beta chains. The V and J calls reflect TCRdb's pipeline rather than the authors' work. Within this sample are roughly 12,000 clones, with 31% of them counted one time only. The ten largest clones add up to roughly 12% of the sample.

This entry is derived from a study of metastatic and nonmetastatic thyroid tumors (dated by TCRdb to the early 2020s). General notes on the study: For patients with malignant and with benign thyroid disease, the researchers compared repertoires between peripheral blood samples and tumor or nodule tissue samples.

From the cysteine up to the phenylalanine, the CDR3 has a length of 12 residues. The only DNA kept is the CDR3, 36 bases in frame from the first base. V was cut back by 1 base and J by 7 bases, leaving a gap of 8 bases between them. No treatment had been received by any patient before thyroid surgery. Using T-cell receptor beta sequencing, the researchers looked back retrospectively at clinical samples from patients, gathered between about 2011 and 2019. Paper-wide results and their limitations: TCR beta diversity was reported as significantly higher in malignant tumors than in benign nodules, in both blood and tumor samples.

The chain links TRBV12-3 or TRBV12-4 with TRBJ2-7, with no reliable assignment of the D segment. This TCR was sampled from a female donor with papillary thyroid cancer or a benign thyroid nodule (not recorded which). Some clones in this sample may be carry-over from other donors' samples. What was sequenced was tumor tissue. The CDR3 is CASSLGVREQYF. The DNA sequence reads TGTGCCAGCAGTTTAGGGGTTCGTGAGCAGTACTTC.